This T cell receptor (beta chain) was retrieved from a study of naive and memory T cell subsets. This clonotype was seen ten or more times. Germline V gene lookup returns CDR1 MNHEY and CDR2 SVGEGT. The CDR3 totals 15 residues. With 0 bases removed from V and 1 base from J, the gap between germline ends came to 9 bases. Ligated cDNA underwent four rounds of PCR with nested alpha and beta constant region primers and SP2. TCRdb re-derived calls from the 5' RACE reads in MiXCR, one entry per CDR3 protein. This sample has 50,000 to 60,000 distinct CDR3 sequences; more than 7.5% occur once, and the top ten carry over 8%. TCR cDNA received a 3' ligated oligonucleotide that carried a UMI.

The TCR was taken from a female donor in good health. The V and J genes are TRBV6-2 or TRBV6-3 and TRBJ1-1; maybe TRBD1 (5 bases). The CDR3 bases are TGTGCCAGCAGTTACTCGTCAGGGCCGAACACTGAAGCTTTCTTT. As protein: CASSYSSGPNTEAFF.